Listed below are T cell receptor beta chains from one sample, sequenced in a study of post-analysis software for immune sequencing data. TCRdb passed the PCR reads through MiXCR, listing each CDR3 protein once. The repertoire holds hundreds of thousands of distinct CDR3 sequences, with 30% to 45% as singletons. The sequencing sample was made of blood. All receptors come from a girl aged 2 to 10 with multiple sclerosis. The CDR3 runs from the conserved cysteine through the conserved F or W.

v_call cdr3_aa
TRBV29-1 CSVLAGRASYEQYF
TRBV27 CASSSNRRLSYEQYF
TRBV6-5 CASSYSTGRTNYGYTF
TRBV6-5 CASSPPGHNTEAFF
TRBV4-1 CASSSLAAVGCEQYF
TRBV6-5 CASSPYPIGTAYEQYF
TRBV20-1 CSARVPTDTQYF
TRBV11-2 CASSSSWVAGYEQYF
TRBV7-3 CVSSKQGGQPQHF
TRBV27 CASSTSAGDIYEQYF
TRBV6-5 CASSVGARINSPLHF
TRBV6-5 CASSYGQGAGENEKLFF
TRBV7-2 CASSKGHYTEAFF
TRBV7-6 CASSLARGMNTEAFF
TRBV15 CATSRTGQGEQYF
TRBV4-3 CASSQEQGGTSGRAEQFF
TRBV15 CATSRDYIVIRDRGGNEQYF
TRBV15 CATSGLSATNEELFF
TRBV20-1 CSAKGLAIEQYF
TRBV15 CATSRLTGGRFTEAFF
TRBV4-2 CASSQARQGREIQFF
TRBV11-2 CASSWVGIRTDTQYF
TRBV10-3 CAISVRETGRSPLHF
TRBV20-1 CSPKGGAGETQYF
TRBV4-1 CASSRDVGLAGYEQYF
TRBV20-1 CSASGGGGSYQETQYF
TRBV20-1 CSAVTGTLRTDTQYF
TRBV24-1 CATSDTGTSGSRWNEQFF
TRBV5-4 CASSPGQTYLNTEAFF
TRBV6-5 CASSSVGRTYEQYF
TRBV7-2 CASSLATGWSGYTF
TRBV5-1 CASSLRGQSQETRYF
TRBV7-3 CASSLMSTGLGSYNEQFF
TRBV3-1 CASSQGPANTEAFF
TRBV7-2 CASSLTGGVQYF
TRBV20-1 CSAREVVAFSFTSPLHF
TRBV5-6 CASSLDPLSLTEEKLFF
TRBV5-6 CASRFTRRSNEQFF
TRBV5-1 CASRPASGTETQYF
TRBV15 CATSRGERYEQYF
TRBV20-1 CSARGASGSYEQYF
TRBV15 CATSAWTGNYGYTF
TRBV20-1 CSARWDRTNNEQFF
TRBV4-3 CASSRQVLGPGYTGELFF
TRBV4-3 CASSHRQGTNYGYTF
TRBV3-1 CASRPGAGEQYF
TRBV6-4 CDSSGQMNSPLHF
TRBV7-2 CASSLARTQETQYF
TRBV25-1 CASSEGLAGDYEQFF
TRBV5-6 CANSLVDGNYGYTF
TRBV12-3/TRBV12-4 CASQDPPFEGQYF
TRBV19 CASSIDRTSGRSQLYEQYF
TRBV4-2 CASSQGNRGLTGNQPQHF